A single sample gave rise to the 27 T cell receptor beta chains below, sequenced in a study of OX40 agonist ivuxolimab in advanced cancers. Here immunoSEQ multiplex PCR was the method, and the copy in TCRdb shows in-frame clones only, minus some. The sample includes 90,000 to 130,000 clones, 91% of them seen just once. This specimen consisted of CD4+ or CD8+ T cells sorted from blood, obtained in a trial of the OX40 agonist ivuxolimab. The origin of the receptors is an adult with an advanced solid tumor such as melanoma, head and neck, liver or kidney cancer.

CDR3 residues: CASSASTRTDTQYF. The CDR3 DNA is TGCGCCAGCAGTGCCTCGACACGCACAGATACGCAGTATTTT. This rearrangement joins TRBV10-2 to TRBJ2-3; D gene ambiguous. The V gene's germline CDR1 is WSHSY and CDR2 SAAADI. The CDR3 contains 14 residues. The V gene lost 4 bases and the J gene lost 1 base, with 9 bases spanning the gap.

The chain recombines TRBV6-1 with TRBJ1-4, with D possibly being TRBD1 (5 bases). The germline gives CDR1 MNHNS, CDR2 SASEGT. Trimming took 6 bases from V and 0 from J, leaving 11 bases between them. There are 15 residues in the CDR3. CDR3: CASSERTPTNEKLFF. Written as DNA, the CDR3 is TGTGCCAGCAGCGAACGGACACCAACTAATGAAAAACTGTTTTTT.

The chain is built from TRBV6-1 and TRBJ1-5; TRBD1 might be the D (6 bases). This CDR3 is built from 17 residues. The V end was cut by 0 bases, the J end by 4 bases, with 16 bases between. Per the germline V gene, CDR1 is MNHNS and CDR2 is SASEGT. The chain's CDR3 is CASSEAGGRGGNQPQHF. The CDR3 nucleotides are TGTGCCAGCAGTGAAGCTGGGGGGCGCGGGGGGAATCAGCCCCAGCATTTT.

DNA for the CDR3: TGTGCCAGCAGCTTAGTTGGCGGGAATTCACCCCTCCACTTT. As protein: CASSLVGGNSPLHF. The rearrangement joins TRBV7-2 to TRBJ1-6; no firm D call. Per the germline V gene, CDR1 is SGHTA and CDR2 is FQGNSA. V was shortened by 1 base and J by 7 bases, with 8 bases between the two germline ends. The CDR3 consists of 14 residues.

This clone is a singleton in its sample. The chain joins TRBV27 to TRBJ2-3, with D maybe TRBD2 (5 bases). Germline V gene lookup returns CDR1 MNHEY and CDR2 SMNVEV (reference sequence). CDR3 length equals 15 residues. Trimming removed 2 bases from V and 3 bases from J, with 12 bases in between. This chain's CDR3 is CASSLPGYGTDTQYF. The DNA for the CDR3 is TGTGCCAGCAGTTTACCGGGGTACGGAACAGATACGCAGTATTTT.

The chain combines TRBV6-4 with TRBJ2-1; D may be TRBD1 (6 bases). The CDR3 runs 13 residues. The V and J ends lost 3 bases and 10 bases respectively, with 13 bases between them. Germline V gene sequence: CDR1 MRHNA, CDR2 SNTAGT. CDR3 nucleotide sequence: TGTGCCAGCAGTGATCAACAGGGATTAGAGCAGTTCTTC. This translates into CASSDQQGLEQFF.

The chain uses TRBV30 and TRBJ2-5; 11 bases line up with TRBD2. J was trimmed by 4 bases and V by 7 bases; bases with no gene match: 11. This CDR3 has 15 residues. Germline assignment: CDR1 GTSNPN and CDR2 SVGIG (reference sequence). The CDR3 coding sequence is TGTGCCTCCAGGCTTAGCGGGGGGGCCAGAGAGACCCAGTACTTC. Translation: CASRLSGGARETQYF. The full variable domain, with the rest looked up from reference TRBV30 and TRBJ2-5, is SQTIHQWPATLVQPVGSPLSLECTVEGTSNPNLYWYRQAAGRGLQLLFYSVGIGQISSEVPQNLSASRPQDRQFILSSKKLLLSDSGFYLCASRLSGGARETQYFGPGTRLLVL.

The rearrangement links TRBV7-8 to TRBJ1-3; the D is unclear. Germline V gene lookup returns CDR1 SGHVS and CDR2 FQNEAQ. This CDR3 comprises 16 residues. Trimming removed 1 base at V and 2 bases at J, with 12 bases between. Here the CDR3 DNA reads TGTGCCAGCAGCTTAGACTTAGGTAGAACTGGAAACACCATATATTTT. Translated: CASSLDLGRTGNTIYF.

In DNA, the CDR3 is TGTGCCAGCAAACTAGCGGGGGAGGGCACCGGGGAGCTGTTTTTT. Translated, it gives CASKLAGEGTGELFF. V and J are TRBV6-6 and TRBJ2-2, with 11 positions matching TRBD2. This CDR3 is built from 15 residues. The ends lost 7 bases at V and 4 bases at J; junction bases unmatched: 5. CDR1 MNHNY and CDR2 SVGAGI come from the germline V gene (reference sequence).

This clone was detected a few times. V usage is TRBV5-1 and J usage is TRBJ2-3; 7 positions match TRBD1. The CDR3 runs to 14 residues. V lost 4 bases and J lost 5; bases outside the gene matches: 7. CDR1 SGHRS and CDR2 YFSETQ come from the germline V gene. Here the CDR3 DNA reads TGCGCCAGCAGCCACGACAGGGCAAAAGATACGCAGTATTTT. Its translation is CASSHDRAKDTQYF.

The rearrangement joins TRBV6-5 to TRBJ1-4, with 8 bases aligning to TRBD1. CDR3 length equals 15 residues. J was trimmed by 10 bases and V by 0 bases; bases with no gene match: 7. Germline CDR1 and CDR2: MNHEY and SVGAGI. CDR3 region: CASSYSPQGAGKLFF. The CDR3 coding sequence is TGTGCCAGCAGTTACTCGCCCCAGGGGGCGGGAAAACTGTTTTTT.

The CDR3 coding sequence is TGTGCCAGCAGTACAGGGGGCAACGAGCAGTACTTC. Protein: CASSTGGNEQYF. The rearrangement joins TRBV9 to TRBJ2-7; 9 nucleotides match TRBD1. Germline CDR1 and CDR2: SGDLS and YYNGEE. The CDR3 is 12 amino acids. V dropped 5 bases and J dropped 5; count of bases not matched to a gene: 2.

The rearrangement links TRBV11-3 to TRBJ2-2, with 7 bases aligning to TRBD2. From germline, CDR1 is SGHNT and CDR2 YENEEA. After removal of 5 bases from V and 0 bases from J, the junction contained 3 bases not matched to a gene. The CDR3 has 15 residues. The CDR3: CASSPSGPNTGELFF. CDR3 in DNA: TGTGCCAGCAGCCCTAGCGGCCCGAACACCGGGGAGCTGTTTTTT.

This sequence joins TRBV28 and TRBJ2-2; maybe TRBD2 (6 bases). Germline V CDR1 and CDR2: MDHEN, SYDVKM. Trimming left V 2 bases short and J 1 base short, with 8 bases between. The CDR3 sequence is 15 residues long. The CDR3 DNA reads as TGTGCCAGCAGTTTAGGGGGGTTGAACACCGGGGAGCTGTTTTTT. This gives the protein CASSLGGLNTGELFF.

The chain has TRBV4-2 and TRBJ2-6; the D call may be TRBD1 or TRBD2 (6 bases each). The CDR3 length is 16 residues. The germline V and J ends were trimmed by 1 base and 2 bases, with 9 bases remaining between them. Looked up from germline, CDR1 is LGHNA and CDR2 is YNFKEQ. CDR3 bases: TGTGCCAGCAGCCAAGTCCGGGGGCCTGGGGCCAACGTCCTGACTTTC. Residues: CASSQVRGPGANVLTF.

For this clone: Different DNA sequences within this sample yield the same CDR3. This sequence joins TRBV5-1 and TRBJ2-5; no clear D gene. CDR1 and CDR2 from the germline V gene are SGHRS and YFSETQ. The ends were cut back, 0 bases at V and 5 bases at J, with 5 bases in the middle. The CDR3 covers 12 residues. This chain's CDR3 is CASSLDSETQYF. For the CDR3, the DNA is TGCGCCAGCAGCTTGGACTCGGAGACCCAGTACTTC.

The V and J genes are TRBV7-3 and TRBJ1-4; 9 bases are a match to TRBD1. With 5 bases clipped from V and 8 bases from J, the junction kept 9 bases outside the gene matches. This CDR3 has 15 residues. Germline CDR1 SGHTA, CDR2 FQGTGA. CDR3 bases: TGTGCCAGCAGCGCAAAACAGGGGGCTTGGGAAAAACTGTTTTTT. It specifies CASSAKQGAWEKLFF.

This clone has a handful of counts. CDR3 bases: TGCGCCAGCAGCTCCGGGACAGGGATCGAGCAGTACTTC. Its translation is CASSSGTGIEQYF. V and J are TRBV5-1 and TRBJ2-7; 9 nucleotides align to TRBD1. Germline V gene data show CDR1 as SGHRS and CDR2 as YFSETQ. CDR3 length: 13 residues. The trim removed 3 bases at V and 6 bases at J, leaving 4 bases unmatched. The variable domain in full, completed from reference TRBV5-1 and TRBJ2-7, reads KAGVTQTPRYLIKTRGQQVTLSCSPISGHRSVSWYQQTPGQGLQFLFEYFSETQRNKGNFPGRFSGRQFSNSRSEMNVSTLELGDSALYLCASSSGTGIEQYFGPGTRLTVT.

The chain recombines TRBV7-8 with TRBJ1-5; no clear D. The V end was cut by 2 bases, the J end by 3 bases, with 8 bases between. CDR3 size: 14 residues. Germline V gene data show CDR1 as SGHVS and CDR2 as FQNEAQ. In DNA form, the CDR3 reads TGTGCCAGCAGCTTACTGGAGGTCAATCAGCCCCAGCATTTT. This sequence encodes CASSLLEVNQPQHF.

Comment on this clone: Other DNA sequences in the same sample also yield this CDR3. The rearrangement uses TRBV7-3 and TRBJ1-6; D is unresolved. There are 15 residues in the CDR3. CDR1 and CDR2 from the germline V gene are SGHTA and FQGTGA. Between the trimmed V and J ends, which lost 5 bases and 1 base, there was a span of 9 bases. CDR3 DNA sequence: TGTGCCAGCAGCACTGATCCGTCCTATAATTCACCCCTCCACTTT. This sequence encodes CASSTDPSYNSPLHF.

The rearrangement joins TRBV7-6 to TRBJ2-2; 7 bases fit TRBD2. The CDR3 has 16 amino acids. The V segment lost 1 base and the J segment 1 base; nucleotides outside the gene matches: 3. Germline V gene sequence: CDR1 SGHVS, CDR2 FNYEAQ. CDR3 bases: TGTGCCAGCAGCTTAGGCGGGGGAGGGAACACCGGGGAGCTGTTTTTT. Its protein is CASSLGGGGNTGELFF.

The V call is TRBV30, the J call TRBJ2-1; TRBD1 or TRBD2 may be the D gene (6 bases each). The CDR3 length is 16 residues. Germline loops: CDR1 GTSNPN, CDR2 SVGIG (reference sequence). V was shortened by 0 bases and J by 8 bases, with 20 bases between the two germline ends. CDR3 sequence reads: CAWSVLGGGNGDEQFF. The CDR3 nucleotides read TGTGCCTGGAGTGTACTTGGAGGGGGTAACGGGGATGAGCAGTTCTTC. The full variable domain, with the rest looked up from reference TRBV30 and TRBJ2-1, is SQTIHQWPATLVQPVGSPLSLECTVEGTSNPNLYWYRQAAGRGLQLLFYSVGIGQISSEVPQNLSASRPQDRQFILSSKKLLLSDSGFYLCAWSVLGGGNGDEQFFGPGTRLTVL.

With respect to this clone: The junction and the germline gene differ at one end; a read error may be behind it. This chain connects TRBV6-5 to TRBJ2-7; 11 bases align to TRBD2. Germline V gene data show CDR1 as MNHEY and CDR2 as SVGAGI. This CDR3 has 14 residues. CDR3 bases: TGTGCCATCAGTGTAGCGGGAGGGTCCTACGAGCAGTACTTC. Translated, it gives CAISVAGGSYEQYF.

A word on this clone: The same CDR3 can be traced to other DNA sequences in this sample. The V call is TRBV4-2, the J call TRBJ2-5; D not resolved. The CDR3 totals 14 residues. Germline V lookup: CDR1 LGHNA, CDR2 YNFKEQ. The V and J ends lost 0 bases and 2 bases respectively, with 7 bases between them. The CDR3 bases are TGTGCCAGCAGCCAAGACGCGAGACAAGAGACCCAGTACTTC. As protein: CASSQDARQETQYF.

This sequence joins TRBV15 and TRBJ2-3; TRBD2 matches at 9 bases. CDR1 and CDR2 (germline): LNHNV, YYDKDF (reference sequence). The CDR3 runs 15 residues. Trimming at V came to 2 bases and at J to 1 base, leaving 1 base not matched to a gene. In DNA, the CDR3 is TGTGCCACCAGCAGAAGACTAGCGGGCACAGATACGCAGTATTTT. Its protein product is CATSRRLAGTDTQYF.

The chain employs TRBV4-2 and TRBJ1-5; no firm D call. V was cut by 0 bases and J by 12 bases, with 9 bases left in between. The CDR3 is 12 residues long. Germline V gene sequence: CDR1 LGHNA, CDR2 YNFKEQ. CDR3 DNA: TGTGCCAGCAGCCAAGATTATGGCGTCCAGCATTTT. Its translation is CASSQDYGVQHF.

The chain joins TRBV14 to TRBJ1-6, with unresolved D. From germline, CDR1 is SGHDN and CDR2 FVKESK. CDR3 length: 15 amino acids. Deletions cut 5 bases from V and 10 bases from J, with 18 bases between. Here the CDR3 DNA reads TGTGCCAGCAGCGCGTCCGGGAGAATGGGGTCACCCCTCCACTTT. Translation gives CASSASGRMGSPLHF.